This T cell receptor beta chain appears in the sequencing data of a study of OX40 agonist ivuxolimab in advanced cancers. General study findings and limits: Compared with CD4+, CD8+ T cells on average had more expanded clones.

Trimming removed 2 bases at V and 6 bases at J, with 11 bases between. The CDR3 loop spans 15 amino acids. Germline V gene lookup returns CDR1 ENHRY and CDR2 SYGVKD. Worth noting for this clone: Its antigen is not known.

Using immunoSEQ multiplex PCR, the repertoire was profiled, and TCRdb retains in-frame clones only, with some absent. The sample holds roughly 61,000 clones, 92% seen once. Specimen: CD4+ or CD8+ T cells sorted from blood, collected in a trial of the OX40 agonist ivuxolimab. The genes are TRBV10-3 and TRBJ1-6; D is possibly TRBD1 (5 bases). This receptor was taken from an adult with an advanced solid tumor such as melanoma, head and neck, liver or kidney cancer. This CDR3 is CAISEGWGSNSPLHF. The CDR3 DNA reads TGTGCCATCAGTGAGGGGTGGGGGTCTAATTCACCCCTCCACTTT.